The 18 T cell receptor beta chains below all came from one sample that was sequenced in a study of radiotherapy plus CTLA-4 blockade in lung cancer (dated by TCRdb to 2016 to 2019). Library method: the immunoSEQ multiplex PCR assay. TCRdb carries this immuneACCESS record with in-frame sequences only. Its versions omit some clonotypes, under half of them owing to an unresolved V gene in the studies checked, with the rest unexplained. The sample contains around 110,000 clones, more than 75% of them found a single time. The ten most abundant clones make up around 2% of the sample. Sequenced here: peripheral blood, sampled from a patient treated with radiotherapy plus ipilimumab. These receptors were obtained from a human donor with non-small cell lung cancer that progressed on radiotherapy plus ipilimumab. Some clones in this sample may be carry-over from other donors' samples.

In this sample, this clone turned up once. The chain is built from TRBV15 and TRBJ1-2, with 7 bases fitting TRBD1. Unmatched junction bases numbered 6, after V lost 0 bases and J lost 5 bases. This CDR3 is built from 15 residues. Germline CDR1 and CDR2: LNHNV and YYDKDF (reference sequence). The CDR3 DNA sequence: TGTGCCACCAGCAGAGATAGGGACAGCCTTTATGGCTACACCTTC. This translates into CATSRDRDSLYGYTF.

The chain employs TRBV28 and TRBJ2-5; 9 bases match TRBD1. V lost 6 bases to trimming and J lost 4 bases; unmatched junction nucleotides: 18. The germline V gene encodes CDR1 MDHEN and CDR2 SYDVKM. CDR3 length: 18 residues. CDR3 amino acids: CASSLAMDRGPKGETQYF. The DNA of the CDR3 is TGTGCCAGCAGCCTCGCGATGGACAGGGGCCCAAAAGGAGAGACCCAGTACTTC.

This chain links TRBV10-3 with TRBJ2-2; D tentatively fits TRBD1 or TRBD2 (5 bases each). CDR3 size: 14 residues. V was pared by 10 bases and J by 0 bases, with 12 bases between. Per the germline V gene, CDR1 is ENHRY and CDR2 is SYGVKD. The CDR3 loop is CATGTSSNTGELFF. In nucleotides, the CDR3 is TGTGCCACCGGGACGTCTTCGAACACCGGGGAGCTGTTTTTT.

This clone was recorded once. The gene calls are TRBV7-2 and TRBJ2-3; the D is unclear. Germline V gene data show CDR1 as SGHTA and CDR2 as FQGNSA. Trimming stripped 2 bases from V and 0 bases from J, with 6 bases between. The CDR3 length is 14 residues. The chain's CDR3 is CASSLFQSTDTQYF. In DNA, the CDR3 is TGTGCCAGCAGCTTATTCCAAAGCACAGATACGCAGTATTTT.

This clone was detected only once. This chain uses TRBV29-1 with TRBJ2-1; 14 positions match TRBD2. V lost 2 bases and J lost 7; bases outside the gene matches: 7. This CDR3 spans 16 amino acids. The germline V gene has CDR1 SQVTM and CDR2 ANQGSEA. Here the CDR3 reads CSVEPGLAGGLNEQFF. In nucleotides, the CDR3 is TGCAGCGTTGAACCCGGACTAGCGGGGGGCCTGAATGAGCAGTTCTTC.

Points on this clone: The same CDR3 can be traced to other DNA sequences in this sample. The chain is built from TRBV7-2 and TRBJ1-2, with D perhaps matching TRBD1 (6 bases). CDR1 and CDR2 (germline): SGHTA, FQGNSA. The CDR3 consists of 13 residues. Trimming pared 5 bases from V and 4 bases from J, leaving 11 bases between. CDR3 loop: CASSAGTTYGYTF. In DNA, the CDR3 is TGTGCCAGCAGCGCCGGGACAACCTATGGCTACACCTTC.

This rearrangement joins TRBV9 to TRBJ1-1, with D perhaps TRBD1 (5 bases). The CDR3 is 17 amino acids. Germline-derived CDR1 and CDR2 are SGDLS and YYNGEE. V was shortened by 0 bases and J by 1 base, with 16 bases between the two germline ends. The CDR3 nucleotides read TGTGCCAGCAGCGTAGGAATCGGGGCTGGGAAGAACACTGAAGCTTTCTTT. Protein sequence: CASSVGIGAGKNTEAFF.

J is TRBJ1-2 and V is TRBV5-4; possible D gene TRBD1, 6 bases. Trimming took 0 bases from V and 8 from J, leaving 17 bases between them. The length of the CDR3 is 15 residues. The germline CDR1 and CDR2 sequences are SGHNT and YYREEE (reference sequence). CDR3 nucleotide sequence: TGTGCCAGCAGCTTGGTAGTCCCAGGGGAGAACGGCTACACCTTC. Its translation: CASSLVVPGENGYTF. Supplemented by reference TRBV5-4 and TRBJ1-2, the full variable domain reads ETGVTQSPTHLIKTRGQQVTLRCSSQSGHNTVSWYQQALGQGPQFIFQYYREEENGRGNFPPRFSGLQFPNYSSELNVNALELDDSALYLCASSLVVPGENGYTFGSGTRLTVV.

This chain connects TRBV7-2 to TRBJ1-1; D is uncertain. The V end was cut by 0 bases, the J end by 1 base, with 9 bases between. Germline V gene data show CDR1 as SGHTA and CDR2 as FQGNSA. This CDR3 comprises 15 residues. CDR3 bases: TGTGCCAGCAGCTTAGCAGGACTCCCGAACACTGAAGCTTTCTTT. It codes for CASSLAGLPNTEAFF. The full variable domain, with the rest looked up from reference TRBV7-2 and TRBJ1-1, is GAGVSQSPSNKVTEKGKDVELRCDPISGHTALYWYRQSLGQGLEFLIYFQGNSAPDKSGLPSDRFSAERTGGSVSTLTIQRTQQEDSAVYLCASSLAGLPNTEAFFGQGTRLTVV.

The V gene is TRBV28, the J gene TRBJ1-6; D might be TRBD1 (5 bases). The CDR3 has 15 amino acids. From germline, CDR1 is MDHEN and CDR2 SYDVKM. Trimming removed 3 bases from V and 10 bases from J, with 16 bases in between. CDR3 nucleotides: TGTGCCAGCAGTTTGGGGACCGGGGTACGATCACCCCTCCACTTT. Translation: CASSLGTGVRSPLHF.

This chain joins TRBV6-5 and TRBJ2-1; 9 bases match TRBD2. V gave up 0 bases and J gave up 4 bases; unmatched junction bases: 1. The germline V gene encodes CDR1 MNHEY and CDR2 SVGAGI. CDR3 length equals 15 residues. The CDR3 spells CASSYSGLAYNEQFF. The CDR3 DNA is TGTGCCAGCAGTTACTCGGGACTAGCATACAATGAGCAGTTCTTC.

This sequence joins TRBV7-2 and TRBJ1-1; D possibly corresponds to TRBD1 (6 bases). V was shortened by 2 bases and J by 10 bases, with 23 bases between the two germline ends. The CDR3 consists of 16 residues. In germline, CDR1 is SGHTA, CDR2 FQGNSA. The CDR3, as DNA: TGTGCCAGCAGCTTAATCCGGGGGCAGGGGCCCCGTGGAGCTTTCTTT. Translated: CASSLIRGQGPRGAFF.

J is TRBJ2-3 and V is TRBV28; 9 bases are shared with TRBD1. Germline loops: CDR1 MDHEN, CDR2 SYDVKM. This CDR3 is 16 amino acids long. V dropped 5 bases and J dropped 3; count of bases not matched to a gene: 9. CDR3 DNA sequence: TGTGCCAGCAGTCTCCACCGACAGGGGGTTACAGATACGCAGTATTTT. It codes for CASSLHRQGVTDTQYF.

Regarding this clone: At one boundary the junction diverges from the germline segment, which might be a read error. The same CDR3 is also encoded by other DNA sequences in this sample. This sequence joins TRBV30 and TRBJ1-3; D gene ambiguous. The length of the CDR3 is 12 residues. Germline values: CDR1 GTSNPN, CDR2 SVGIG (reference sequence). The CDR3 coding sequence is TGTGCCTGGAGCTCAACTGGAAACATCATATATTTT. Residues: CAWSSTGNIIYF.

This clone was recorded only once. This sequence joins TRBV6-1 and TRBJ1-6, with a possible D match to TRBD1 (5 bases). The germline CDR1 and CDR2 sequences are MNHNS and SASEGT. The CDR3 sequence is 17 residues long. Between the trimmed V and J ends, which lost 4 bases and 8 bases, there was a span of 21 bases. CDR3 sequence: CASSAIPGGGAYSPLHF. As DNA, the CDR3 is TGTGCCAGCAGTGCCATCCCCGGAGGAGGGGCTTATTCACCCCTCCACTTT.

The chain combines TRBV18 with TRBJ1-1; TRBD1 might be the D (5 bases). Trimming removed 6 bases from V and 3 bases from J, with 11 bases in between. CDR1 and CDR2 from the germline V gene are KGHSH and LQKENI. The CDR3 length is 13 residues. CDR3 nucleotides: TGTGCCAGCTCCCAAGGGGTCGACACTGAAGCTTTCTTT. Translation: CASSQGVDTEAFF.

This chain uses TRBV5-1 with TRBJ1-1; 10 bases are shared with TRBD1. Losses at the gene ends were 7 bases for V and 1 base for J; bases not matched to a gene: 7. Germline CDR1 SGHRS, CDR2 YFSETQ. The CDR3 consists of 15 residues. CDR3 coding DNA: TGCGCCAGCGGACCGGACAGGGGGGAGAACACTGAAGCTTTCTTT. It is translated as CASGPDRGENTEAFF.

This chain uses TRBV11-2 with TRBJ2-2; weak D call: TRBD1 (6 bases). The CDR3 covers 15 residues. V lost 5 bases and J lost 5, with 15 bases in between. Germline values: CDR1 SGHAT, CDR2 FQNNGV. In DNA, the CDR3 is TGTGCCAGCAGCAGCAGACCGGGACAAACCGGGGAGCTGTTTTTT. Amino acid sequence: CASSSRPGQTGELFF.